Each of the 32 T cell receptor beta chains below was sequenced from the same sample in a study of shared clonotypes between healthy human individuals. The naive CD8 population came from CD45RO-negative cells selected for CCR7, without terminally differentiated effector memory CD45RA+ cells. Assay: immunoSEQ multiplex PCR; the TCRdb copy retains only in-frame clones and omits some. The table includes around 1.9 million clones, just under 95% detected once. What was sequenced was naive CD8+ T cells from PBMCs. These receptors all come from a man between 18 and 29 years old in good health. Some clones in this sample may be carry-over from other donors' samples.

V is TRBV7-9 and J is TRBJ2-1, with D tentatively TRBD1 (6 bases). The germline CDR1 and CDR2 sequences are SEHNR and FQNEAQ (reference sequence). There are 14 residues in the CDR3. With 4 bases removed from V and 8 bases from J, the gap between germline ends came to 15 bases. The chain's CDR3 is CASSSLQGIDEQFF. CDR3 bases: TGTGCCAGCAGCTCCCTACAGGGTATCGATGAGCAGTTCTTC.

The chain recombines TRBV25-1 with TRBJ2-1, with D uncertain. CDR1 and CDR2 (germline): MGHDK, SYGVNS. The CDR3 loop spans 10 amino acids. The germline V and J ends were trimmed by 2 bases and 10 bases, with 3 bases remaining between them. The CDR3 spells CASSEGEQFF. The CDR3 DNA reads TGTGCCAGCAGTGAAGGCGAGCAGTTCTTC. The entire variable domain, with the rest obtained from reference TRBV25-1 and TRBJ2-1, is as follows: EADIYQTPRYLVIGTGKKITLECSQTMGHDKMYWYQQDPGMELHLIHYSYGVNSTEKGDLSSESTVSRIRTEHFPLTLESARPSHTSQYLCASSEGEQFFGPGTRLTVL.

In DNA, the CDR3 is TGCGCCAGCAGCCAAGCCTGGAGGGAGAGCTCCTACAATGAGCAGTTCTTC. As protein: CASSQAWRESSYNEQFF. The V call is TRBV4-1, the J call TRBJ2-1, with D perhaps TRBD2 (6 bases). Trimming shortened V by 1 base and J by 0 bases, and 13 bases separated the two germline ends. This CDR3 contains 17 residues. Germline V CDR1 and CDR2: MGHRA, YSYEKL.

A remark on this clone: Other DNA sequences within the sample encode an identical CDR3. The V gene is TRBV7-8, the J gene TRBJ2-7, with a weak D call TRBD2 (5 bases). V was trimmed by 4 bases and J by 3 bases, leaving 10 bases between them. This CDR3 has 13 amino acids. Germline V lookup: CDR1 SGHVS, CDR2 FQNEAQ. CDR3 sequence reads: CASSSDRGYEQYF. The CDR3 coding sequence is TGTGCCAGCAGCTCCGACCGGGGCTACGAGCAGTACTTC.

This chain joins TRBV19 and TRBJ2-2; TRBD1 might be the D (6 bases). With 5 bases removed from V and 4 bases from J, the gap between germline ends came to 14 bases. The CDR3 is 15 amino acids. Germline V gene data show CDR1 as LNHDA and CDR2 as SQIVND (reference sequence). The CDR3 bases are TGTGCCAGTAGTTATTCCAGGGGCCCCACCGGGGAGCTGTTTTTT. This gives the protein CASSYSRGPTGELFF.

On this clone itself: Distinct nucleotide sequences in the sample also encode this CDR3. The CDR3 nucleotides are TGTGCCAGCAGTTTATTAGGGGAAAAACTGTTTTTT. This codes for CASSLLGEKLFF. The chain has TRBV27 and TRBJ1-4, with D hard to call. The CDR3 is made up of 12 amino acids. Trimming took off 1 base at V and 8 bases at J, with 5 bases between the two ends. Per germline, CDR1 MNHEY and CDR2 SMNVEV (reference sequence).

Notes on this clone: This sample also contains other DNA sequences that code for the same CDR3. This chain uses TRBV28 with TRBJ1-5; D gene ambiguous. Germline CDR1 is MDHEN and CDR2 is SYDVKM. V dropped 3 bases and J dropped 1 base, with 7 bases sitting between them. The CDR3 is 14 amino acids. Here the CDR3 DNA reads TGTGCCAGCAGTTTCGTAGGGAGCAATCAGCCCCAGCATTTT. It translates to CASSFVGSNQPQHF.

The chain joins TRBV6-1 to TRBJ2-7; D is perhaps TRBD2 (6 bases). Germline V gene sequence: CDR1 MNHNS, CDR2 SASEGT. With 0 bases removed from V and 3 bases from J, the gap between germline ends came to 9 bases. The CDR3 spans 14 residues. The DNA for the CDR3 is TGTGCCAGCAGTGAAGCGATGGGGGGCTACGAGCAGTACTTC. Translated: CASSEAMGGYEQYF.

The CDR3 loop reads CASSLATRTSGKTQYF. The CDR3 DNA sequence: TGCGCCAGCAGCTTGGCAACCAGGACTAGCGGGAAGACCCAGTACTTC. The chain is built from TRBV5-1 and TRBJ2-5; 12 bases are shared with TRBD2. V lost 0 bases to trimming and J lost 6 bases; unmatched junction nucleotides: 6. CDR3 length: 16 residues. Germline V gene lookup returns CDR1 SGHRS and CDR2 YFSETQ. The full variable domain, completed using reference TRBV5-1 and TRBJ2-5, is KAGVTQTPRYLIKTRGQQVTLSCSPISGHRSVSWYQQTPGQGLQFLFEYFSETQRNKGNFPGRFSGRQFSNSRSEMNVSTLELGDSALYLCASSLATRTSGKTQYFGPGTRLLVL.

This chain links TRBV27 with TRBJ2-1; tentative D call: TRBD2 (6 bases). The length of the CDR3 is 12 residues. Between the trimmed V and J ends, which lost 8 bases and 4 bases, there was a span of 9 bases. Germline CDR1 and CDR2: MNHEY and SMNVEV (reference sequence). DNA for the CDR3: TGTGCCAGCTGCGGGACTTACAATGAGCAGTTCTTC. Its protein is CASCGTYNEQFF.

The chain carries TRBV7-9 and TRBJ2-7, with D uncertain. V lost 4 bases and J lost 5, with 15 bases in between. The CDR3 contains 14 residues. CDR1 and CDR2 (germline): SEHNR, FQNEAQ (reference sequence). This CDR3 reads CASSSPNTLHEQYF. DNA of the CDR3: TGTGCCAGCAGCTCTCCGAACACTCTCCACGAGCAGTACTTC.

The chain links TRBV23-1 to TRBJ1-5, with 7 bases identical to TRBD1. TRBV23-1 is known as an ORF, though its function is uncertain. V was pared by 2 bases and J by 0 bases, with 10 bases of the junction left unmatched. The CDR3 runs to 18 residues. The CDR3 nucleotides read TGCGCCAGCAGTCAAGGGGACAGAAGTGGGGATAGCAATCAGCCCCAGCATTTT. It specifies CASSQGDRSGDSNQPQHF.

This chain connects TRBV4-1 to TRBJ2-7, with 8 bases identical to TRBD2. CDR1 and CDR2 (germline): MGHRA, YSYEKL. This CDR3 has 15 amino acids. J gave up 2 bases and V 1 base, and 4 bases lay outside the gene matches. CDR3 in amino acids: CASSQGNSGTYEQYF. The CDR3 coding sequence is TGCGCCAGCAGCCAAGGTAATAGCGGGACCTACGAGCAGTACTTC.

J is TRBJ2-7 and V is TRBV2; the D is unclear. Germline V gene sequence: CDR1 SNHLY, CDR2 FYNNEI. Trimming took off 7 bases at V and 7 bases at J, with 20 bases between the two ends. The CDR3 consists of 14 residues. CDR3 DNA: TGTGCCAGCACCTCGGCTTACGCCTCCGGGGAGCAGTACTTC. It translates to CASTSAYASGEQYF.

Remarks on this clone: Within the sample, other DNA sequences also encode this same CDR3. The chain combines TRBV28 with TRBJ2-5; TRBD1 matches 8 bases. CDR1 is MDHEN and CDR2 is SYDVKM in the germline V gene. Trimming took 2 bases from V and 1 from J; bases not matched to a gene: 0. This CDR3 comprises 14 residues. This CDR3 reads CASSLTGGQETQYF. As DNA, the CDR3 is TGTGCCAGCAGTTTAACAGGGGGCCAAGAGACCCAGTACTTC.

This clone was observed a few times. This same CDR3 is encoded by further DNA sequences in the sample. The chain employs TRBV9 and TRBJ2-2; D is unresolved. V lost 0 bases, J lost 5 bases, and 5 bases lay in between. This CDR3 has 13 amino acids. The germline V gene encodes CDR1 SGDLS and CDR2 YYNGEE. The CDR3 DNA reads TGTGCCAGCAGCGTAGCCGGGACCGGGGAGCTGTTTTTT. This encodes CASSVAGTGELFF.

In DNA form, the CDR3 reads TGTGCCAGCAGCTTAACGGGCTACACCTCTAGCACAGATACGCAGTATTTT. Its translation is CASSLTGYTSSTDTQYF. The V gene is TRBV13, the J gene TRBJ2-3; D is undetermined. CDR3 size: 17 residues. Germline V CDR1 and CDR2: PRHDT, FYEKMQ (reference sequence). Trimming removed 2 bases at V and 0 bases at J, with 15 bases between.

This clone was observed once. The rearrangement joins TRBV7-9 to TRBJ2-5; D possibly corresponds to TRBD2 (5 bases). The CDR3 totals 14 residues. Germline V gene lookup returns CDR1 SEHNR and CDR2 FQNEAQ (reference sequence). V was trimmed by 5 bases and J by 7 bases, leaving 17 bases between them. CDR3 bases: TGTGCCAGCAGCCTCGGCGGAGTCAGCGGGACCCAGTACTTC. Its translation is CASSLGGVSGTQYF.

The chain has TRBV19 and TRBJ1-4; no definite D call. CDR3 size: 14 residues. Germline values: CDR1 LNHDA, CDR2 SQIVND (reference sequence). The V gene lost 5 bases and the J gene lost 8 bases, with 15 bases spanning the gap. Written as DNA, the CDR3 is TGTGCCAGTAGTGTCGATGGGCCTTGGGAAAAACTGTTTTTT. Residues: CASSVDGPWEKLFF.

The chain recombines TRBV4-3 with TRBJ2-3, with 7 bases that match TRBD1. J lost 3 bases, V lost 0 bases, and 6 bases had no gene match. There are 16 residues in the CDR3. CDR1 is LGHNA, CDR2 YSLEER, per germline. CDR3 bases: TGCGCCAGCAGCCAAGAGGGGGACAGAATGACAGATACGCAGTATTTT. This encodes CASSQEGDRMTDTQYF.

This clone came up a few times. The chain is built from TRBV19 and TRBJ1-5; D is unclear. The ends were cut back, 5 bases at V and 6 bases at J, with 8 bases in the middle. CDR3 length: 12 residues. Germline V gene data show CDR1 as LNHDA and CDR2 as SQIVND (reference sequence). CDR3 DNA sequence: TGTGCCAGTAGTTTCCCTCGTCAGCCCCAGCATTTT. Its translation is CASSFPRQPQHF.

This sequence joins TRBV15 and TRBJ2-2; 12 positions match TRBD2. Trimming at V came to 8 bases and at J to 3 bases, leaving 1 base not matched to a gene. This CDR3 comprises 14 residues. In germline, CDR1 is LNHNV, CDR2 YYDKDF (reference sequence). CDR3 bases: TGTGCCACCCGACTAGCGGGAGACACCGGGGAGCTGTTTTTT. Protein product: CATRLAGDTGELFF.

This chain joins TRBV5-4 and TRBJ2-1; D remains unclear. Germline CDR1 and CDR2: SGHNT and YYREEE (reference sequence). V lost 4 bases, J lost 3 bases, and 5 bases lay in between. The CDR3 runs 12 residues. The CDR3 region has the DNA TGTGCCAGCAGCGATTACTACAATGAGCAGTTCTTC. It is translated as CASSDYYNEQFF.

The J gene is TRBJ2-1, the V gene TRBV4-1; D is uncertain. The CDR3 is made up of 16 amino acids. Germline assignment: CDR1 MGHRA and CDR2 YSYEKL. The V end lost 2 bases, the J end lost 2 bases, and 13 bases lay between the germline ends. The DNA of the CDR3 is TGCGCCAGCAGCCAACGGAGTGGGCTAGCCTACAATGAGCAGTTCTTC. The encoded protein is CASSQRSGLAYNEQFF.

This rearrangement joins TRBV9 to TRBJ1-2, with D possibly TRBD1 on 6 matching bases. CDR3 size: 15 residues. Trimming shortened V by 0 bases and J by 4 bases, and 13 bases separated the two germline ends. Per germline, CDR1 SGDLS and CDR2 YYNGEE. In DNA form, the CDR3 reads TGTGCCAGCAGCGTAGTCTCAGGGGCCAGCTATGGCTACACCTTC. It specifies CASSVVSGASYGYTF.

V and J are TRBV5-4 and TRBJ2-3; 10 bases line up with TRBD1. Trimming removed 0 bases from V and 2 bases from J; junction bases left unmatched: 3. The CDR3 length is 16 residues. Germline values: CDR1 SGHNT, CDR2 YYREEE (reference sequence). The CDR3 nucleotides are TGTGCCAGCAGCTTGGGGACAGGGGGACCCACAGATACGCAGTATTTT. This gives the protein CASSLGTGGPTDTQYF.

The chain couples TRBV27 to TRBJ2-1; D might be TRBD2 (5 bases). The CDR3 is made up of 17 amino acids. V lost 6 bases and J lost 4, with 22 bases in between. The germline V gene has CDR1 MNHEY and CDR2 SMNVEV (reference sequence). The CDR3 sequence is CASRPGRELVPYNEQFF. In DNA form, the CDR3 reads TGTGCCAGCAGGCCGGGGAGAGAACTAGTCCCTTACAATGAGCAGTTCTTC.

The V call is TRBV9, the J call TRBJ2-7, with D perhaps matching TRBD2 (6 bases). With 4 bases removed from V and 4 bases from J, the gap between germline ends came to 18 bases. This CDR3 comprises 15 residues. Germline-derived CDR1 and CDR2 are SGDLS and YYNGEE. CDR3 bases: TGTGCCAGCAGCCCAACGGGGGAACTAGGGTACGAGCAGTACTTC. This translates into CASSPTGELGYEQYF. The full variable domain, rest sourced from reference TRBV9 and TRBJ2-7, is DSGVTQTPKHLITATGQRVTLRCSPRSGDLSVYWYQQSLDQGLQFLIQYYNGEERAKGNILERFSAQQFPDLHSELNLSSLELGDSALYFCASSPTGELGYEQYFGPGTRLTVT.

The rearrangement joins TRBV7-6 to TRBJ2-3, with TRBD2 as a possible D gene (7 bases). Germline-derived CDR1 and CDR2 are SGHVS and FNYEAQ. The CDR3 runs 20 residues. V gave up 1 base and J gave up 0 bases, with 23 bases separating them. In DNA, the CDR3 is TGTGCCAGCAGCTTAGGCACACCCGCCGGGGGGCCCCAAAGCACAGATACGCAGTATTTT. It encodes CASSLGTPAGGPQSTDTQYF. Complete variable domain (other parts from reference TRBV7-6 and TRBJ2-3): GAGVSQSPRYKVTKRGQDVALRCDPISGHVSLYWYRQALGQGPEFLTYFNYEAQQDKSGLPNDRFSAERPEGSISTLTIQRTEQRDSAMYRCASSLGTPAGGPQSTDTQYFGPGTRLTVL.

The chain employs TRBV6-6 and TRBJ2-7; TRBD2 is a possible D gene (5 bases). Looked up from germline, CDR1 is MNHNY and CDR2 is SVGAGI (reference sequence). V was pared by 5 bases and J by 2 bases, with 16 bases between. This CDR3 comprises 15 residues. This CDR3 is CASSHGLDRAYEQYF. The CDR3 bases are TGTGCCAGCAGTCACGGACTCGACCGGGCCTACGAGCAGTACTTC.

The V gene is TRBV15, the J gene TRBJ2-7; unclear D gene. CDR1 is LNHNV and CDR2 is YYDKDF in the germline V gene (reference sequence). This CDR3 is 13 amino acids long. Trimming pared 5 bases from V and 0 bases from J, leaving 8 bases between. The CDR3 region has the DNA TGTGCCACCAGCTGGTCGAGCTCCTACGAGCAGTACTTC. Encoded protein: CATSWSSSYEQYF. Full variable domain (remainder filled in from reference TRBV15 and TRBJ2-7): DAMVIQNPRYQVTQFGKPVTLSCSQTLNHNVMYWYQQKSSQAPKLLFHYYDKDFNNEADTPDNFQSRRPNTSFCFLDIRSPGLGDTAMYLCATSWSSSYEQYFGPGTRLTVT.

The rearrangement uses TRBV5-1 and TRBJ2-2; a weak D match, TRBD2 (5 bases). Trimming took off 4 bases at V and 3 bases at J, with 13 bases between the two ends. The CDR3 is 15 amino acids. Germline V gene lookup returns CDR1 SGHRS and CDR2 YFSETQ. The CDR3 reads CASSPDSSYTGELFF. CDR3 sequence (DNA): TGCGCCAGCAGCCCGGACTCGTCCTACACCGGGGAGCTGTTTTTT.